Listed below are T cell receptor beta chains from one sample, sequenced in a study of technical replicates of blood from several donors. Profiled with immunoSEQ multiplex PCR; TCRdb holds only in-frame clones, not every one. The sample contains 70,000 or so clones, 80% to 90% of which appear only once. The specimen was PBMCs. These receptors were obtained from a human donor in good health. Some clones in this sample may be carry-over from other donors' samples. Both conserved end residues are part of each CDR3. A D gene is named only where the DNA matches it firmly. Clone size is stated in some rows and not others, as once, few, many or a class when expanded.

CASRVAKETQYF | TGTGCCAGCAGAGTAGCGAAAGAGACCCAGTACTTC | TRBJ2-5 | NA | NA | TRBV5-6
CASSVVSGGMTEQFF | TGTGCCAGCAGCGTAGTAAGCGGGGGGATGACTGAGCAGTTCTTC | TRBJ2-1 | TRBD2 | NA | TRBV9
CASSHRRAANYGYTF | TGTGCCAGCAGCCACCGGAGGGCGGCTAACTATGGCTACACCTTC | TRBJ1-2 | NA | NA | TRBV7-8
CASSWRDLSSYEQYF | TGTGCCAGCAGCTGGCGGGACTTAAGCTCCTACGAGCAGTACTTC | TRBJ2-7 | NA | NA | TRBV11-2
CASSWTGGYSPLHF | TGTGCCAGTAGTTGGACAGGGGGCTATTCACCCCTCCACTTT | TRBJ1-6 | TRBD1 | NA | TRBV19
CASNLRGLGETQYF | TGTGCCAGCAATCTCAGGGGGCTCGGAGAGACCCAGTACTTC | TRBJ2-5 | TRBD1 | NA | TRBV2
CASSRTGTRNNSPLHF | TGTGCCAGTAGTAGGACAGGGACGAGGAATAATTCACCCCTCCACTTT | TRBJ1-6 | TRBD1 | NA | TRBV19
CASSLGQSADTQYF | TGTGCCAGCTCACTAGGACAGTCCGCAGATACGCAGTATTTT | TRBJ2-3 | NA | NA | TRBV18
CASSLTRDRGYEQYF | TGTGCCAGCAGCTTAACCCGGGACAGGGGCTACGAGCAGTACTTC | TRBJ2-7 | TRBD1 | NA | TRBV7-9
CASSPLGQLVAFF | TGTGCCAGCTCACCATTAGGACAGCTTGTGGCTTTCTTT | TRBJ1-1 | NA | NA | TRBV18
CASSSRTSGSAYEQYF | TGTGCCAGCAGTTCCCGGACTAGCGGGAGTGCTTACGAGCAGTACTTC | TRBJ2-7 | TRBD2 | NA | TRBV6-6
CASRPRAGGQETQYF | TGTGCCAGCAGACCCCGTGCGGGGGGGCAAGAGACCCAGTACTTC | TRBJ2-5 | TRBD2 | NA | TRBV7-2
CASRGSYNEQFF | TGTGCCTCCAGGGGCTCCTACAATGAGCAGTTCTTC | TRBJ2-1 | NA | few | TRBV19
CASSFPGYGYTF | TGTGCCAGCAGCTTCCCGGGCTATGGCTACACCTTC | TRBJ1-2 | NA | NA | TRBV7-9
CASSSSRTGELFF | TGTGCCAGCAGTTCCTCTAGGACCGGGGAGCTGTTTTTT | TRBJ2-2 | NA | NA | TRBV2
CAISTGGTNQPQHF | TGTGCCATCAGTACAGGGGGTACAAATCAGCCCCAGCATTTT | TRBJ1-5 | TRBD1 | NA | TRBV10-3
CSVRDTDEQYF | TGCAGCGTCCGGGACACTGACGAGCAGTACTTC | TRBJ2-7 | NA | NA | TRBV29-1
CASSLSRREGRYEQYF | TGCGCCAGCAGCTTATCCCGGCGGGAGGGCCGCTACGAGCAGTACTTC | TRBJ2-7 | TRBD2 | NA | TRBV5-1
CASSWTGISYNEQFF | TGTGCCAGTAGCTGGACAGGCATCTCCTACAATGAGCAGTTCTTC | TRBJ2-1 | TRBD1 | NA | TRBV19
CASSPRDIRGYTF | TGTGCCAGCTCACCCCGGGACATCCGCGGCTACACCTTC | TRBJ1-2 | NA | NA | TRBV18
CASSLGPDRKNQPQHF | TGTGCCAGCAGTTTGGGCCCGGACAGGAAGAATCAGCCCCAGCATTTT | TRBJ1-5 | TRBD1 | NA | TRBV27
CASSQTGGGSPLHF | TGCGCCAGCAGCCAGACGGGGGGCGGTTCACCCCTCCACTTT | TRBJ1-6 | NA | few | TRBV4-1
CASSQDMAGRNTEAFF | TGCGCCAGCAGCCAAGATATGGCGGGGAGGAACACTGAAGCTTTCTTT | TRBJ1-1 | NA | NA | TRBV4-3
CASSPRTGVYEQYF | TGTGCCAGCAGCCCGAGGACAGGGGTCTACGAGCAGTACTTC | TRBJ2-7 | TRBD1 | NA | TRBV11-2
CATGIDRVSGNTIYF | TGTGCCACCGGGATTGACCGTGTCTCTGGAAACACCATATATTTT | TRBJ1-3 | NA | once | TRBV7-2
CASNRLSRLAAYGQYF | TGTGCCAGCAATAGGTTATCGAGACTAGCGGCTTACGGGCAGTACTTC | TRBJ2-7 | TRBD2 | NA | TRBV27
CASSLVGHSAMNTEAFF | TGTGCCAGCAGCTTAGTCGGCCACAGTGCCATGAACACTGAAGCTTTCTTT | TRBJ1-1 | NA | NA | TRBV7-2
CASTFLAADNEQFF | TGTGCCAGCACCTTCTTGGCAGCGGACAATGAGCAGTTCTTC | TRBJ2-1 | NA | NA | TRBV7-9
CASSLGDRAYEQYF | TGCGCCAGCAGCTTGGGGGACAGAGCCTACGAGCAGTACTTC | TRBJ2-7 | TRBD1 | NA | TRBV5-1
CASTRGRNEQFF | TGTGCCTCGACTCGGGGTAGAAATGAGCAGTTCTTC | TRBJ2-1 | NA | NA | TRBV7-2
CASSLGGSGTGELFF | TGTGCCAGCAGCCTCGGGGGTTCGGGCACCGGGGAGCTGTTTTTT | TRBJ2-2 | NA | NA | TRBV7-9
CASSGQGTDTQYF | TGCGCCAGCAGTGGACAGGGCACAGATACGCAGTATTTT | TRBJ2-3 | TRBD1 | once | TRBV5-1
CASSLDWEQFF | TGCGCCAGCAGCCTCGACTGGGAGCAGTTCTTC | TRBJ2-1 | NA | NA | TRBV5-1
CASTPGLAGEENTGELFF | TGTGCCAGCACCCCGGGACTAGCGGGCGAGGAGAACACCGGGGAGCTGTTTTTT | TRBJ2-2 | TRBD2 | few | TRBV5-8
CASSQEQGVNYGYTF | TGTGCCAGCAGCCAAGAACAGGGGGTGAACTATGGCTACACCTTC | TRBJ1-2 | TRBD1 | NA | TRBV4-2
CSVEDLFSTDTQYF | TGCAGCGTTGAAGATCTCTTTAGCACAGATACGCAGTATTTT | TRBJ2-3 | NA | NA | TRBV29-1
CASSLQPQGAFAFF | TGTGCCAGCAGCTTACAGCCTCAGGGGGCGTTTGCTTTCTTT | TRBJ1-1 | TRBD1 | NA | TRBV7-2
CASSSGQGINTGELFF | TGTGCCAGCAGCTCGGGACAGGGAATTAACACCGGGGAGCTGTTTTTT | TRBJ2-2 | TRBD1 | NA | TRBV7-2
CSVESSGSGGYNEQFF | TGCAGCGTTGAGTCTAGCGGGAGTGGGGGATACAATGAGCAGTTCTTC | TRBJ2-1 | TRBD2 | NA | TRBV29-1
CASGLPLTGFLNTIYF | TGTGCTAGTGGTCTTCCCCTGACAGGGTTTTTAAACACCATATATTTT | TRBJ1-3 | TRBD1 | NA | TRBV12-5
CASSPRTLNTDTQYF | TGCGCCAGCAGCCCCAGAACCTTAAACACGGATACGCAGTATTTT | TRBJ2-3 | NA | NA | TRBV5-1
CAIIAENKGAGGYTF | TGTGCCATCATTGCAGAGAACAAGGGGGCTGGGGGCTACACCTTC | TRBJ1-2 | TRBD1 | NA | TRBV10-3
CASSLKPGRGKNTGELFF | TGCGCCAGCAGCTTGAAGCCGGGCAGGGGCAAGAACACCGGGGAGCTGTTTTTT | TRBJ2-2 | NA | NA | TRBV5-1
CASSSGGASAKNIQYF | TGTGCCAGCAGCTCCGGGGGGGCGTCAGCCAAAAACATTCAGTACTTC | TRBJ2-4 | TRBD2 | once | TRBV5-4
CASSTQLNYGYTF | TGTGCCAGCAGTACTCAATTGAACTATGGCTACACCTTC | TRBJ1-2 | NA | NA | TRBV6-5
CATRDRVGETQYF | TGCGCCACACGGGACAGGGTAGGAGAGACCCAGTACTTC | TRBJ2-5 | TRBD1 | NA | TRBV5-1
CASSQGPWGRGLFYEQYF | TGCGCCAGCAGCCAAGGGCCCTGGGGCAGGGGCTTATTCTACGAGCAGTACTTC | TRBJ2-7 | NA | NA | TRBV4-3
CASSMAAGAYNEQFF | TGTGCCAGTAGTATGGCAGCGGGAGCCTACAATGAGCAGTTCTTC | TRBJ2-1 | TRBD2 | NA | TRBV19
CASSEGAETQYF | TGTGCCAGCAGCGAGGGGGCTGAGACCCAGTACTTC | TRBJ2-5 | TRBD1 | NA | TRBV14
CASSLEGLTSGEQFF | TGCGCCAGCAGCTTGGAAGGACTAACATCGGGTGAGCAGTTCTTC | TRBJ2-1 | NA | NA | TRBV5-1
CASSQEQGATLREQYF | TGTGCCAGCAGCCAAGAACAGGGAGCAACCCTACGGGAGCAGTACTTC | TRBJ2-7 | NA | NA | TRBV4-2
CAWRGAYGYGYTF | TGTGCCTGGAGAGGGGCGTACGGCTATGGCTACACCTTC | TRBJ1-2 | NA | once | TRBV30
CASSRGSSYNEQFF | TGTGCCAGCAGCCGGGGGAGCTCCTACAATGAGCAGTTCTTC | TRBJ2-1 | NA | NA | TRBV9
CASSVQSRGISETQYF | TGTGCCAGCAGCGTTCAGTCTAGGGGTATCTCCGAGACCCAGTACTTC | TRBJ2-5 | NA | NA | TRBV11-2
CASSLARPGRGSMNTEAFF | TGTGCCAGCAGCTTAGCTCGGCCGGGGAGGGGCTCTATGAACACTGAAGCTTTCTTT | TRBJ1-1 | NA | once | TRBV7-8
CASSLAGFDNEQFF | TGTGCCAGCAGCTTAGCAGGGTTCGACAATGAGCAGTTCTTC | TRBJ2-1 | NA | NA | TRBV11-3
CASSSGLAGDNEQFF | TGTGCCAGCAGCTCCGGACTAGCGGGGGACAATGAGCAGTTCTTC | TRBJ2-1 | TRBD2 | NA | TRBV7-3
CSARQGARDTEAFF | TGCAGCGCGCGACAGGGGGCTAGGGACACTGAAGCTTTCTTT | TRBJ1-1 | TRBD1 | NA | TRBV29-1
CASSITGQARAGNTEAFF | TGTGCCAGCAGCATCACGGGACAGGCTAGGGCGGGGAACACTGAAGCTTTCTTT | TRBJ1-1 | TRBD1 | NA | TRBV5-6
CASTGGGGNEAFF | TGTGCCAGCACCGGCGGGGGGGGTAATGAAGCTTTCTTT | TRBJ1-1 | NA | NA | TRBV5-8